This passage covers 8 T cell receptor beta chains from one sample sequenced in a study of a mutant IDH1 vaccine in newly diagnosed glioma. No antigens are known for them. Data came from immunoSEQ multiplex PCR; TCRdb stores just in-frame clones and leaves some out. The sample consists of around 28,000 clones, 89% of them appearing once. Time point here: week 5, during vaccination. Every vaccine dose comprised 300 ug of mutant IDH1 20-mer peptide plus topical imiquimod. The source material was PBMCs, sampled from a glioma patient whose treatment included an IDH1 peptide vaccine. These receptors were collected from a man younger than 35 with glioma.

This clone occurred a few times. This sequence joins TRBV7-2 and TRBJ2-1; D may be TRBD2 (5 bases). V was trimmed by 1 base and J by 1 base, leaving 5 bases between them. This CDR3 comprises 14 residues. Germline CDR1 SGHTA, CDR2 FQGNSA. The DNA for the CDR3 is TGTGCCAGCAGCTTAGTAGCGTCCTACAATGAGCAGTTCTTC. It translates to CASSLVASYNEQFF. Together with reference TRBV7-2 and TRBJ2-1, the CDR3 gives the full variable domain: GAGVSQSPSNKVTEKGKDVELRCDPISGHTALYWYRQSLGQGLEFLIYFQGNSAPDKSGLPSDRFSAERTGGSVSTLTIQRTQQEDSAVYLCASSLVASYNEQFFGPGTRLTVL.

The chain links TRBV30 to TRBJ1-2; weak D call: TRBD1 (5 bases). This CDR3 comprises 18 residues. Germline loops: CDR1 GTSNPN, CDR2 SVGIG (reference sequence). V was clipped by 0 bases and J by 2 bases, with 22 bases between them. CDR3 sequence reads: CAWSVPARPAWGNYGYTF. The CDR3 DNA sequence: TGTGCCTGGAGTGTACCCGCCAGGCCAGCCTGGGGCAACTATGGCTACACCTTC.

The chain links TRBV30 to TRBJ1-5; D is possibly TRBD1 (5 bases). Germline V gene data show CDR1 as GTSNPN and CDR2 as SVGIG (reference sequence). Trimming removed 6 bases at V and 0 bases at J, with 9 bases between. This CDR3 comprises 13 residues. The CDR3 is CACRGGSNQPQHF. The CDR3 nucleotides are TGTGCCTGTCGGGGCGGTAGCAATCAGCCCCAGCATTTT. The whole variable domain, filled in from reference TRBV30 and TRBJ1-5, reads SQTIHQWPATLVQPVGSPLSLECTVEGTSNPNLYWYRQAAGRGLQLLFYSVGIGQISSEVPQNLSASRPQDRQFILSSKKLLLSDSGFYLCACRGGSNQPQHFGDGTRLSIL.

This clone was seen only once. The chain combines TRBV6-1 with TRBJ2-3, with D possibly matching TRBD2 (6 bases). This CDR3 is 15 amino acids long. Between the trimmed V and J ends, which lost 6 bases and 0 bases, there was a span of 13 bases. CDR1 is MNHNS, CDR2 SASEGT, per germline. CDR3 bases: TGTGCCAGCAGGGCCTGGGGGACTAGCACAGATACGCAGTATTTT. Residues: CASRAWGTSTDTQYF.

The chain employs TRBV30 and TRBJ1-4; TRBD1 matches 7 bases. CDR1 and CDR2 from the germline V gene are GTSNPN and SVGIG (reference sequence). V shed 0 bases and J 6 bases; nucleotides not matched to a gene: 7. This CDR3 has 15 residues. The CDR3 bases are TGTGCCTGGAGTGTCCCGACAGGGCGGCATGAAAAACTGTTTTTT. Its protein is CAWSVPTGRHEKLFF.

This clone came up a few times. This chain uses TRBV2 with TRBJ1-5; perhaps TRBD1 as D (6 bases). The CDR3 has 13 residues. V was trimmed by 8 bases and J by 1 base, leaving 9 bases between them. Germline CDR1 is SNHLY and CDR2 is FYNNEI. The CDR3 here is CASATGSNQPQHF. As DNA, the CDR3 is TGTGCCAGCGCCACAGGGAGCAATCAGCCCCAGCATTTT.

The chain combines TRBV6-5 with TRBJ2-3; unclear D gene. V was cut by 6 bases and J by 1 base, with 5 bases left in between. Germline-derived CDR1 and CDR2 are MNHEY and SVGAGI. This CDR3 contains 12 residues. The CDR3 loop is CASRSGTDTQYF. The DNA of the CDR3 is TGTGCCAGCAGGAGCGGCACAGATACGCAGTATTTT.

The gene calls are TRBV30 and TRBJ1-1; D ambiguous. Trimming stripped 3 bases from V and 4 bases from J, with 15 bases between. From germline, CDR1 is GTSNPN and CDR2 SVGIG (reference sequence). CDR3 length equals 14 residues. CDR3 protein: CAWSRSGWGTEAFF. The CDR3 DNA follows: TGTGCCTGGAGCCGTAGCGGCTGGGGCACTGAAGCTTTCTTT.